This TCR beta chain was found in a study of PD-1 blockade in classical Hodgkin lymphoma. Study-level findings and limits: Relapsed/refractory patients reportedly had the lowest baseline TCR diversity, below newly diagnosed patients, who were below healthy donors. Researchers reported that CD4+ TCR diversity, though not CD8+, rose significantly by C4D1. Individuals initiating nivolumab under 1 year after ASCT were excluded.

Some clones are missing from TCRdb's copy, which holds only in-frame ones; the method was immunoSEQ multiplex PCR. The sample holds about 40,000 clones, around two thirds seen once. The CDR3 is 14 residues long. In germline, CDR1 is MDHEN, CDR2 SYDVKM. Trimming removed 6 bases from V and 4 bases from J; junction bases left unmatched: 7. A remark on this clone: Antigen: not known.

Every patient was affected by relapse after autologous stem cell transplantation, while exposure to brentuximab vedotin was not uniform. This sample comprised peripheral blood mononuclear cells (PBMCs), obtained at baseline. The chain is built from TRBV28 and TRBJ2-7, with TRBD1 matching 9 bases. This receptor was identified in a human donor with classical Hodgkin lymphoma. Here the CDR3 DNA reads TGTGCCAGCAGAAAAGCCGGGACAGGGTACGAGCAGTACTTC. It yields the protein CASRKAGTGYEQYF.